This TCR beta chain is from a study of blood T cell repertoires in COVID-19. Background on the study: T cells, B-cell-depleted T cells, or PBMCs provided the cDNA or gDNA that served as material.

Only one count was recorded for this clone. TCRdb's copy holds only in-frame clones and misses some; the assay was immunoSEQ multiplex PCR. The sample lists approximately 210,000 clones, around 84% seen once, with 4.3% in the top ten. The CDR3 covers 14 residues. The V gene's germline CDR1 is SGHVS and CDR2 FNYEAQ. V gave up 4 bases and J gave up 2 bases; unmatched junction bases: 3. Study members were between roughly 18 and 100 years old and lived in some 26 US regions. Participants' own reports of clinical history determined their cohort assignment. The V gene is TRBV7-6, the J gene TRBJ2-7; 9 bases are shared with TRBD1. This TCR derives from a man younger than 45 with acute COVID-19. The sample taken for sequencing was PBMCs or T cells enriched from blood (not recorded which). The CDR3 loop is CASSSRQGAYEQYF. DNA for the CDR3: TGTGCCAGCAGCTCTCGACAGGGGGCCTACGAGCAGTACTTC.